One and the same sample provided the 6 T cell receptor beta chains below, sequenced in a study of cytomegalovirus exposure and HLA in healthy donors. Primers for the PCR totalled 60 Vbeta and 13 Jbeta. Using immunoSEQ multiplex PCR, the repertoire was profiled, and TCRdb retains in-frame clones only, with some absent. The table shows about 130,000 clones, with approximately 68% occurring only once. Sequenced sample: PBMCs. The receptors derive from a man aged 25-45 years in good health and CMV-seropositive.

In DNA, the CDR3 is TGTGCCAGCAGTTTATGGGTGAGGGACTATGCGTACGAGCAGTACTTC. Protein sequence: CASSLWVRDYAYEQYF. The rearrangement uses TRBV28 and TRBJ2-7; TRBD2 matches at 7 bases. There are 16 residues in the CDR3. Losses at the gene ends were 0 bases for V and 4 bases for J; bases not matched to a gene: 9. Germline values: CDR1 MDHEN, CDR2 SYDVKM.

Only one count was recorded for this clone. The sample contains more than one DNA sequence encoding this CDR3. The rearrangement uses TRBV29-1 and TRBJ2-7; TRBD2 agrees at 13 bases. Germline CDR1 is SQVTM and CDR2 is ANQGSEA. This CDR3 contains 18 residues. V shed 4 bases, J shed 2 bases, and the junction held 14 bases outside the gene matches. CDR3 sequence: CSVAGRKGTSGAPYEQYF. The CDR3, as DNA: TGCAGCGTTGCAGGCAGGAAAGGGACTAGCGGGGCGCCCTACGAGCAGTACTTC.

The rearrangement uses TRBV28 and TRBJ1-4; D gene unclear. The length of the CDR3 is 15 residues. The germline V and J ends were trimmed by 8 bases and 0 bases, with 13 bases remaining between them. CDR1 and CDR2 from the germline V gene are MDHEN and SYDVKM. In DNA, the CDR3 is TGTGCCAGCGCCCTTGCGGGGACAACTAATGAAAAACTGTTTTTT. Its translation: CASALAGTTNEKLFF.

The J gene is TRBJ1-1, the V gene TRBV6-1, with D uncertain. The V gene's germline CDR1 is MNHNS and CDR2 SASEGT. The CDR3 spans 16 residues. With 0 bases removed from V and 6 bases from J, the gap between germline ends came to 17 bases. CDR3 protein: CASSEALPAARAEAFF. In nucleotides, the CDR3 is TGTGCCAGCAGTGAAGCACTACCCGCGGCCCGGGCTGAAGCTTTCTTT.

This clone turned up a few times. The chain links TRBV2 to TRBJ1-3; unclear D gene. CDR1 and CDR2 from the germline V gene are SNHLY and FYNNEI. The CDR3 loop spans 11 amino acids. The ends were cut back, 8 bases at V and 7 bases at J, with 9 bases in the middle. The CDR3 is CASGFENTIYF. The CDR3 DNA sequence: TGTGCCAGCGGTTTTGAGAACACCATATATTTT.

This chain links TRBV9 with TRBJ1-4; 7 positions match TRBD1. Germline CDR1 SGDLS, CDR2 YYNGEE. CDR3 size: 15 residues. J was trimmed by 5 bases and V by 0 bases; bases with no gene match: 4. The CDR3 nucleotides read TGTGCCAGCAGCGTAGAGGGCAGGGGGAATGAAAAACTGTTTTTT. Translating it yields CASSVEGRGNEKLFF. Filled out from reference TRBV9 and TRBJ1-4, the complete variable domain reads DSGVTQTPKHLITATGQRVTLRCSPRSGDLSVYWYQQSLDQGLQFLIQYYNGEERAKGNILERFSAQQFPDLHSELNLSSLELGDSALYFCASSVEGRGNEKLFFGSGTQLSVL.